These 29 T cell receptor beta chains were sequenced from one sample in a study of a mutant IDH1 vaccine in newly diagnosed glioma (dated by TCRdb to the early 2020s). Per the publication, the time point label means: week 35, safety follow-up. Each vaccine dose, consisting of 300 ug of a 20-mer mutant IDH1 peptide in Montanide, was administered subcutaneously with topical imiquimod. No antigen has been assigned to these receptors. The method behind the library was the immunoSEQ multiplex PCR assay. Here the immuneACCESS table is served through TCRdb, limited to in-frame sequences with V and J called. Missing clones are a known gap in these copies; in checked studies unresolved V genes cover under half, and the rest lacks a known reason. The sample table contains 35,000 to 50,000 clones; only one count was recorded for about 83% of them. Roughly 5% of the sample goes to the ten largest clones. The source was PBMCs, collected from a glioma patient whose treatment included an IDH1 peptide vaccine. All receptors come from a woman aged 45 to 65 with glioma.

The table lists this clone with a few counts. CDR3 in amino acids: CASSVENTEAFF. The CDR3 bases are TGTGCCAGCAGCGTCGAGAACACTGAAGCTTTCTTT. The chain joins TRBV9 to TRBJ1-1; D not certain. The CDR3 has 12 amino acids. Germline CDR1 SGDLS, CDR2 YYNGEE. Trimming removed 2 bases at V and 1 base at J, with 3 bases between.

The rearrangement links TRBV27 to TRBJ1-1; weak D call: TRBD1 (5 bases). Germline loops: CDR1 MNHEY, CDR2 SMNVEV (reference sequence). The CDR3 runs 13 residues. With 2 bases removed from V and 9 bases from J, the gap between germline ends came to 13 bases. The DNA of the CDR3 is TGTGCCAGCAGTTTAGTAGGGGCACAAAAAGCTTTCTTT. It encodes CASSLVGAQKAFF.

The chain is built from TRBV29-1 and TRBJ1-5, with 9 bases aligning to TRBD1. V trimming: 7 bases; J trimming: 5 bases; junction bases outside the gene matches: 6. Germline CDR1 SQVTM, CDR2 ANQGSEA. The CDR3 sequence is 13 residues long. The CDR3 region is CSAGTGTDQPQHF. Here the CDR3 DNA reads TGCAGCGCGGGGACAGGGACGGATCAGCCCCAGCATTTT.

The V call is TRBV2, the J call TRBJ1-1, with D tentatively TRBD1 (6 bases). The V gene's germline CDR1 is SNHLY and CDR2 FYNNEI. The CDR3 runs to 13 residues. The germline V and J ends were trimmed by 8 bases and 1 base, with 11 bases remaining between them. CDR3 sequence reads: CASQDSRNTEAFF. The DNA for the CDR3 is TGTGCCAGCCAGGACAGCAGGAACACTGAAGCTTTCTTT.

There are a few counts of this clone. The chain uses TRBV5-1 and TRBJ1-2, with 8 positions matching TRBD1. The CDR3 has 16 residues. With 1 base clipped from V and 8 bases from J, the junction kept 13 bases outside the gene matches. Germline CDR1 SGHRS, CDR2 YFSETQ. For the CDR3, the DNA is TGCGCCAGCAGCTTGCGCACACCGCAGGGGGCGGGCGGCTACACCTTC. Residues: CASSLRTPQGAGGYTF.

CDR3 region: CASSEAYGRNSPLHF. DNA for the CDR3: TGTGCCAGCAGTGAAGCATACGGGCGCAATTCACCCCTCCACTTT. The chain is built from TRBV2 and TRBJ1-6; D unresolved. The ends were cut back, 0 bases at V and 7 bases at J, with 10 bases in the middle. The CDR3 has 15 amino acids. CDR1 is SNHLY, CDR2 FYNNEI, per germline.

This chain joins TRBV5-1 and TRBJ2-7; possibly TRBD1 or TRBD2 for D (5 bases each). Trimming pared 4 bases from V and 6 bases from J, leaving 20 bases between. Germline lookup yields CDR1 SGHRS and CDR2 YFSETQ. The CDR3 runs 15 residues. The CDR3 DNA is TGCGCCAGCAGCGAGGGGACCAGGCAAGTCGGCGAGCAGTACTTC. Its translation: CASSEGTRQVGEQYF.

This clone has only one observation. The genes are TRBV7-2 and TRBJ1-1; 11 nucleotides match TRBD1. J lost 5 bases, V lost 5 bases, and 13 bases had no gene match. Per the germline V gene, CDR1 is SGHTA and CDR2 is FQGNSA. This CDR3 comprises 17 residues. The chain's CDR3 is CASSLRTGGGSGTEAFF. The CDR3 region has the DNA TGTGCCAGCAGCCTACGGACAGGGGGCGGTTCGGGAACTGAAGCTTTCTTT.

V usage is TRBV7-9 and J usage is TRBJ1-3; D is undetermined. Per the germline V gene, CDR1 is SEHNR and CDR2 is FQNEAQ (reference sequence). The CDR3 has 14 amino acids. V was cut by 5 bases and J by 2 bases, with 10 bases left in between. The CDR3 protein is CASSLSTTGNTIYF. The CDR3 DNA sequence: TGTGCCAGCAGCCTCTCCACAACTGGAAACACCATATATTTT.

The chain combines TRBV6-5 with TRBJ2-2; the match to TRBD1 covers 11 bases. This CDR3 region has 14 residues. CDR1 is MNHEY, CDR2 SVGAGI, per germline. V was clipped by 6 bases and J by 6 bases; unmatched bases: 3. CDR3 loop: CASRRTGGAGELFF. Written as DNA, the CDR3 is TGTGCCAGCAGGAGGACAGGGGGCGCCGGGGAGCTGTTTTTT.

The rearrangement uses TRBV7-9 and TRBJ2-2; maybe TRBD2 (5 bases). The ends were cut back, 6 bases at V and 2 bases at J, with 19 bases in the middle. CDR3 length: 17 residues. CDR1 is SEHNR and CDR2 is FQNEAQ in the germline V gene (reference sequence). The CDR3 nucleotides read TGTGCCAGCAGGAACGCTTGGGCTAGCCAAAACACCGGGGAGCTGTTTTTT. Amino acids: CASRNAWASQNTGELFF.

This sequence joins TRBV7-2 and TRBJ2-1; 7 bases match TRBD1. CDR3 length equals 14 residues. Germline V gene sequence: CDR1 SGHTA, CDR2 FQGNSA. V shed 3 bases, J shed 2 bases, and the junction held 1 base outside the gene matches. The chain's CDR3 is CASSFDRAYNEQFF. The CDR3 DNA reads TGTGCCAGCAGCTTCGACAGGGCCTACAATGAGCAGTTCTTC.

J is TRBJ1-5 and V is TRBV5-1, with 9 bases that match TRBD1. CDR1 and CDR2 (germline): SGHRS, YFSETQ. This CDR3 is 18 amino acids long. J lost 2 bases, V lost 3 bases, and 12 bases had no gene match. CDR3: CASSWGDREGMGNQPQHF. The CDR3 nucleotides are TGCGCCAGCAGCTGGGGGGACAGGGAGGGGATGGGCAATCAGCCCCAGCATTTT.

This clone has only a few counts. The V gene is TRBV29-1, the J gene TRBJ2-7, with 10 positions matching TRBD1. V trimming: 4 bases; J trimming: 2 bases; junction bases outside the gene matches: 5. The CDR3 has 14 residues. Germline CDR1 SQVTM, CDR2 ANQGSEA. CDR3 sequence (DNA): TGCAGCGTTGTCGGTGGGACAGGGGCCTACGAGCAGTACTTC. It specifies CSVVGGTGAYEQYF.

The V and J genes are TRBV6-1 and TRBJ2-7; TRBD2 agrees at 10 bases. Germline V gives CDR1 MNHNS, CDR2 SASEGT. The CDR3 length is 15 residues. The trim removed 6 bases at V and 1 base at J, leaving 6 bases unmatched. DNA for the CDR3: TGTGCCAGCAGCCCACTAGCGGGGCCTTCCTACGAGCAGTACTTC. This sequence encodes CASSPLAGPSYEQYF.

The rearrangement links TRBV10-1 to TRBJ2-7, with 7 bases identical to TRBD1. Germline CDR1 reads WNHNN; CDR2 reads SYGVQD (reference sequence). This CDR3 has 15 residues. The V and J ends lost 6 bases and 0 bases, in that order; junction bases with no gene match: 8. The CDR3 sequence: CASSLPGTASYEQYF. CDR3 DNA sequence: TGCGCCAGCAGCCTTCCCGGGACAGCCTCCTACGAGCAGTACTTC.

J is TRBJ1-4 and V is TRBV6-5; D ambiguous. V lost 6 bases and J lost 4, with 6 bases in between. Germline loops: CDR1 MNHEY, CDR2 SVGAGI. CDR3 size: 12 residues. This CDR3 reads CASRGNNEKLFF. The CDR3 coding sequence is TGTGCCAGCAGGGGAAATAATGAAAAACTGTTTTTT.

The chain carries TRBV19 and TRBJ1-1; D unclear. The V end lost 5 bases, the J end lost 1 base, and 11 bases lay between the germline ends. Germline V lookup: CDR1 LNHDA, CDR2 SQIVND (reference sequence). The CDR3 is 14 amino acids. The CDR3 loop reads CASSFLRENTEAFF. The CDR3 DNA reads TGTGCCAGTAGTTTTCTCCGGGAGAACACTGAAGCTTTCTTT.

The rearrangement uses TRBV2 and TRBJ1-6, with D possibly being TRBD1 (6 bases). This CDR3 has 13 residues. Germline values: CDR1 SNHLY, CDR2 FYNNEI. The V and J ends lost 11 bases and 6 bases respectively, with 14 bases between them. The CDR3 region has the DNA TGTGCCGGTGGTTTAGGGGGTAATTCACCCCTCCACTTT. Protein sequence: CAGGLGGNSPLHF. Full variable domain (remainder filled in from reference TRBV2 and TRBJ1-6): EPEVTQTPSHQVTQMGQEVILRCVPISNHLYFYWYRQILGQKVEFLVSFYNNEISEKSEIFDDQFSVERPDGSNFTLKIRSTKLEDSAMYFCAGGLGGNSPLHFGNGTRLTVT.

The V gene is TRBV5-4, the J gene TRBJ2-2, with 9 nucleotides matching TRBD1. This CDR3 spans 15 amino acids. Per germline, CDR1 SGHNT and CDR2 YYREEE (reference sequence). V lost 4 bases to trimming and J lost 6 bases; unmatched junction nucleotides: 7. Here the CDR3 DNA reads TGTGCCAGCAGCCCCCGGGACAGGGATGCCGGGGAGCTGTTTTTT. Translated, it gives CASSPRDRDAGELFF.

The rearrangement uses TRBV2 and TRBJ2-3; tentatively, D is TRBD1 or TRBD2 (5 bases each). The CDR3 is 13 amino acids. Germline V CDR1 and CDR2: SNHLY, FYNNEI. Deletions cut 6 bases from V and 4 bases from J, with 11 bases between. In DNA, the CDR3 is TGTGCCAGCAGAGGGACCGAAGCAGATACGCAGTATTTT. Its translation is CASRGTEADTQYF.

The chain employs TRBV28 and TRBJ1-2, with D maybe TRBD1 (6 bases). From germline, CDR1 is MDHEN and CDR2 SYDVKM. The CDR3 covers 12 residues. V lost 5 bases and J 5 bases, leaving 9 bases between the germline ends. The chain's CDR3 is CASSQTGYGYTF. The CDR3 DNA reads as TGTGCCAGCAGTCAGACAGGTTATGGCTACACCTTC.

The chain couples TRBV7-7 to TRBJ2-7; TRBD1 agrees at 12 bases. The V and J ends lost 5 bases and 4 bases, in that order; junction bases with no gene match: 6. The CDR3 is made up of 15 amino acids. Germline loops: CDR1 SSHAT, CDR2 FNYEAQ (reference sequence). Here the CDR3 reads CASSRGTGGAYEQYF. As DNA, the CDR3 is TGTGCCAGCAGCCGGGGGACAGGGGGCGCGTACGAGCAGTACTTC.

The CDR3 DNA reads TGCGCCAGCAGCTTTGGCGGACAGGTGCAGAACACTGAAGCTTTCTTT. This encodes CASSFGGQVQNTEAFF. The gene calls are TRBV5-1 and TRBJ1-1; 7 positions match TRBD1. The V gene end was trimmed by 2 bases and the J gene end by 1 base; junction bases not matched to a gene: 8. The CDR3 length is 16 residues. CDR1 SGHRS and CDR2 YFSETQ come from the germline V gene. The whole variable domain, filled in from reference TRBV5-1 and TRBJ1-1, reads KAGVTQTPRYLIKTRGQQVTLSCSPISGHRSVSWYQQTPGQGLQFLFEYFSETQRNKGNFPGRFSGRQFSNSRSEMNVSTLELGDSALYLCASSFGGQVQNTEAFFGQGTRLTVV.

The J gene is TRBJ2-7, the V gene TRBV6-1; D not resolved. This CDR3 contains 13 residues. Trimming cost V 7 bases and J 2 bases, with 12 bases left between them. The germline gives CDR1 MNHNS, CDR2 SASEGT. In DNA, the CDR3 is TGTGCCAGCACCGTGAGCAGGCCCTACGAGCAGTACTTC. This translates into CASTVSRPYEQYF.

This rearrangement joins TRBV2 to TRBJ2-3; the D gene is possibly TRBD1 (7 bases). This CDR3 has 14 amino acids. The V end lost 3 bases, the J end lost 6 bases, and 13 bases lay between the germline ends. From germline, CDR1 is SNHLY and CDR2 FYNNEI. The CDR3 loop reads CASSEGPGGDTQYF. CDR3 DNA: TGTGCCAGCAGTGAGGGACCAGGGGGGGATACGCAGTATTTT.

In its sample, this clone was seen a few times. V gene TRBV19 combines with J gene TRBJ1-5; D is perhaps TRBD1 (6 bases). CDR1 and CDR2 (germline): LNHDA, SQIVND (reference sequence). The CDR3 has 14 residues. The germline V and J ends were trimmed by 4 bases and 3 bases, with 10 bases remaining between them. CDR3 protein: CASSTQGTNQPQHF. The DNA of the CDR3 is TGTGCCAGTAGTACACAGGGTACCAATCAGCCCCAGCATTTT.

The chain carries TRBV4-3 and TRBJ2-7, with D perhaps TRBD1 (7 bases). V lost 8 bases to trimming and J lost 2 bases, with 13 bases between them. The CDR3 extends over 13 amino acids. Germline V CDR1 and CDR2: LGHNA, YSLEER. The CDR3 DNA reads as TGCGCCAGCTCGGAGGGGGCAGCCTACGAGCAGTACTTC. It translates to CASSEGAAYEQYF.

The chain joins TRBV6-6 to TRBJ1-2, with TRBD1 matching over 7 bases. The J segment lost 5 bases and the V segment lost 6 bases, leaving 3 bases of the junction unmatched. The CDR3 extends over 12 amino acids. CDR1 is MNHNY and CDR2 is SVGAGI in the germline V gene (reference sequence). The CDR3 protein is CASSGTAYGYTF. CDR3 nucleotide sequence: TGTGCCAGCAGCGGGACAGCATATGGCTACACCTTC.